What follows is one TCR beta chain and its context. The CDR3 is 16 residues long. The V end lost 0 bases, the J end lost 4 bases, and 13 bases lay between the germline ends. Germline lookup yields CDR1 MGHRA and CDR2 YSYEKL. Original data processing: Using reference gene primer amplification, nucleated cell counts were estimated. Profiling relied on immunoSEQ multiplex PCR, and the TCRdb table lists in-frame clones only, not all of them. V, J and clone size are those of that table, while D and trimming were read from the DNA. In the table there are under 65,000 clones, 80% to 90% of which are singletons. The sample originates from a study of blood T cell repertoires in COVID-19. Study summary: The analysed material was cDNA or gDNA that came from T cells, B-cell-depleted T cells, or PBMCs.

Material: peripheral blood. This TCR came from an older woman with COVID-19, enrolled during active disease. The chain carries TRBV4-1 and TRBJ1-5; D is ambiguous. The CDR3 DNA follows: TGCGCCAGCAGCCAAGATGAGGGCAGAGTGAATCAGCCCCAGCATTTT. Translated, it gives CASSQDEGRVNQPQHF.